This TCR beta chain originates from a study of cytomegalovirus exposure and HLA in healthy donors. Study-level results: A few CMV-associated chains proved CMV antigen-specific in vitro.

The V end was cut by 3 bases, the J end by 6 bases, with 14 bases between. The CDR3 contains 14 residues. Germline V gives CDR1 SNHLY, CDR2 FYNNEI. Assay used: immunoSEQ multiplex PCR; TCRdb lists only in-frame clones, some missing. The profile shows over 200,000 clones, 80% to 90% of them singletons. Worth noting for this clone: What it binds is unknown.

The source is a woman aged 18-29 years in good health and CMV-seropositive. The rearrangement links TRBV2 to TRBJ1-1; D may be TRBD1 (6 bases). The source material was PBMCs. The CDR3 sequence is CASSDAQGLAEAFF. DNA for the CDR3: TGTGCCAGCAGTGATGCGCAGGGGTTGGCTGAAGCTTTCTTT.